The source of this TCR beta chain is a study of persistence of HIV-infected CD4 T cells. The stimulus was lysate of CMV-infected fibroblasts, roughly 10 ug/mL. Sorting selected CD4+ T cells upregulating both CD40 ligand and CD69. Of note for this clone: Its antigen remains unidentified.

The study, taken as a whole, reports: Degenerate expanded CDR3beta sequences were enriched among CMV- and Gag-responding cells.

Trimming cost V 0 bases and J 10 bases, with 12 bases left between them. This CDR3 contains 13 residues. The libraries were made with immunoSEQ version 4 in survey mode. Only in-frame clones appear in the TCRdb table, and some are missing; sequencing was by immunoSEQ multiplex PCR. The sample consists of thousands of clones, less than 75% of them appearing once. This TCR was recovered from an adult man with HIV who was CMV-seropositive. This sample comprised CD4+ T cells sorted from PBMCs after roughly 17-hour stimulation, obtained from a patient who received antiretroviral therapy. The V and J genes are TRBV12-3 or TRBV12-4 and TRBJ1-1, with D perhaps matching TRBD1 (5 bases). As DNA, the CDR3 is TGTGCCAGCAGTTTAGCCTCCGGGGCAGGAGCTTTCTTT. Translating it yields CASSLASGAGAFF.